The present entry profiles one T cell receptor beta chain with its context. V shed 0 bases and J shed 4 bases, with 12 bases lying between them. The CDR3 length is 15 residues. Looked up from germline, CDR1 is LGHNA and CDR2 is YSLEER. All enrollees were about 18 to 90 years old and from 24 US areas. Cohorts were determined from participant-reported clinical history. This entry comes from a study of blood T cell repertoires in COVID-19. Per the study methods: Amplification of reference gene primers was used by the study to estimate nucleated cell counts. The method was immunoSEQ multiplex PCR; TCRdb's version includes in-frame clones alone and lacks a portion of them. The D gene and trimming were derived from the DNA, and the V and J assignments and clone size from that table. The data hold about 210,000 clones, with 81% observed a single time.

This clonotype was obtained from a woman in her fifties or sixties with acute COVID-19. Specimen: PBMCs or T cells enriched from blood (not recorded which). The chain carries TRBV4-3 and TRBJ1-2; D is ambiguous. The CDR3: CASSQDSVAPYGYTF. CDR3 in DNA: TGCGCCAGCAGCCAAGATAGTGTAGCCCCCTATGGCTACACCTTC.